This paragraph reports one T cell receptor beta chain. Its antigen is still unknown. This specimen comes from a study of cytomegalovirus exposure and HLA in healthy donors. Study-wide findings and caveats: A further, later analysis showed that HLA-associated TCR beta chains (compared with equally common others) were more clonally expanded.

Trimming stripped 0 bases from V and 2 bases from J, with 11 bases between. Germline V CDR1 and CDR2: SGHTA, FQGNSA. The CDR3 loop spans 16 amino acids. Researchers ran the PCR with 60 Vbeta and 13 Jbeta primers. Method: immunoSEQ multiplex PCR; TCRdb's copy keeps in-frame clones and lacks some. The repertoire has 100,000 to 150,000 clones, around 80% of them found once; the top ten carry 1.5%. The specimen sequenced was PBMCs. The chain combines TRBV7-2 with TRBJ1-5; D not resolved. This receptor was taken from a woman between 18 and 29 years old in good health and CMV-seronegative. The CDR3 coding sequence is TGTGCCAGCAGCTTAGCGAGAGGCAAGGGCAATCAGCCCCAGCATTTT. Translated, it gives CASSLARGKGNQPQHF.